This T cell receptor beta chain was identified in a study of radiotherapy plus CTLA-4 blockade in lung cancer. Study findings and constraints: TCR clones originating in tumors grew in number in blood after radiotherapy plus ipilimumab. Interferon-beta and early blood T cell clone dynamics reportedly predicted response best.

Germline CDR1 SGHTA, CDR2 FQGNSA. The CDR3 is 14 residues long. Trimming cost V 5 bases and J 8 bases; bases outside gene matches: 9. Concerning this clone: Its antigen remains unknown.

Chemo-refractory metastatic non-small-cell lung cancer patients received focal radiation with ipilimumab CTLA-4 blockade. Generated by immunoSEQ multiplex PCR, the TCRdb table keeps only in-frame clones and is missing some. This table holds under 100,000 clones, about four fifths found once. This sequence joins TRBV7-2 and TRBJ1-2, with 9 bases identical to TRBD1. Sequences were derived from peripheral blood, sampled from a patient treated with radiotherapy plus ipilimumab. The receptor's source is a human donor with non-small cell lung cancer that progressed on radiotherapy plus ipilimumab. The CDR3 is CASSPQGQGPGYTF. The CDR3 DNA follows: TGTGCCAGCAGCCCCCAGGGACAGGGCCCGGGCTACACCTTC.